The 25 T cell receptor beta chains below all came from one sample that was sequenced in a study of control samples from healthy donors and cancer patients. The protocol was immunoSEQ multiplex PCR, while the TCRdb copy is restricted to in-frame clones and leaves out a portion. This table holds roughly 120,000 clones, approximately 92% found once. What was sequenced was PBMCs. The source of these receptors is a woman in her 50s with colorectal cancer.

V is TRBV27 and J is TRBJ1-2, with D unresolved. The CDR3 has 17 amino acids. Trimming removed 6 bases from V and 6 bases from J, with 26 bases in between. Germline V gene data show CDR1 as MNHEY and CDR2 as SMNVEV (reference sequence). CDR3: CASSPTRGGRRWNGYTF. The CDR3 DNA is TGTGCCAGCAGCCCTACCCGAGGTGGAAGGAGGTGGAATGGCTACACCTTC.

The CDR3 here is CASSLSRYEQYF. In DNA form, the CDR3 reads TGTGCCAGCAGCTTATCCCGCTACGAGCAGTACTTC. This chain uses TRBV11-1 with TRBJ2-7; no reliable D call. This CDR3 comprises 12 residues. V shed 2 bases and J shed 3 bases, with 5 bases lying between them. Germline V CDR1 and CDR2: SGHAT, FQDESV (reference sequence).

The rearrangement joins TRBV5-6 to TRBJ1-4; perhaps TRBD1 as D (5 bases). This CDR3 is built from 16 residues. Germline lookup yields CDR1 SGHDT and CDR2 YYEEEE. The germline V and J ends were trimmed by 4 bases and 2 bases, with 15 bases remaining between them. This CDR3 reads CASSRSRVVTNEKLFF. As DNA, the CDR3 is TGTGCCAGCAGCCGCTCCAGGGTTGTTACTAATGAAAAACTGTTTTTT.

The CDR3, as DNA: TGTGCCAGCAGCTTGACTCTTGGGGGGGGCGCCGCCCCCTACGAGCAGTACTTC. Its translation is CASSLTLGGGAAPYEQYF. This chain connects TRBV7-6 to TRBJ2-7, with D possibly TRBD2 on 7 matching bases. Germline V gene data show CDR1 as SGHVS and CDR2 as FNYEAQ. The CDR3 runs to 18 residues. Between the trimmed V and J ends, which lost 3 bases and 2 bases, there was a span of 23 bases.

The chain recombines TRBV6-6 with TRBJ1-2; possible D gene TRBD1, 6 bases. Trimming removed 5 bases from V and 6 bases from J, with 16 bases in between. CDR1 and CDR2 (germline): MNHNY, SVGAGI (reference sequence). The CDR3 length is 14 residues. CDR3 DNA: TGTGCCAGCAGTCGACGTGGGGGGCTAGATGGCTACACCTTC. Translation gives CASSRRGGLDGYTF.

The chain employs TRBV5-1 and TRBJ1-2; TRBD1 might be the D (5 bases). Per germline, CDR1 SGHRS and CDR2 YFSETQ. The V and J ends lost 4 bases and 4 bases respectively, with 14 bases between them. This CDR3 region has 14 residues. CDR3 amino acids: CASSGDGSGYGYTF. The DNA of the CDR3 is TGCGCCAGCAGCGGGGACGGATCCGGCTATGGCTACACCTTC.

The gene calls are TRBV7-2 and TRBJ2-7; D not resolved. The CDR3 is 13 residues long. The germline V gene encodes CDR1 SGHTA and CDR2 FQGNSA. With 5 bases removed from V and 3 bases from J, the gap between germline ends came to 11 bases. The CDR3 reads CASSPSLDYEQYF. DNA of the CDR3: TGTGCCAGCAGCCCGAGCCTTGACTACGAGCAGTACTTC.

The chain links TRBV19 to TRBJ1-2; maybe TRBD1 (6 bases). CDR1 LNHDA and CDR2 SQIVND come from the germline V gene (reference sequence). V was shortened by 2 bases and J by 3 bases, with 10 bases between the two germline ends. This CDR3 is built from 14 residues. DNA for the CDR3: TGTGCCAGTAGTATACAGGGGCGCTACTATGGCTACACCTTC. Amino acid sequence: CASSIQGRYYGYTF. The full variable domain, in which reference TRBV19 and TRBJ1-2 provide the parts outside the CDR3, is DGGITQSPKYLFRKEGQNVTLSCEQNLNHDAMYWYRQDPGQGLRLIYYSQIVNDFQKGDIAEGYSVSREKKESFPLTVTSAQKNPTAFYLCASSIQGRYYGYTFGSGTRLTVV.

This rearrangement joins TRBV25-1 to TRBJ2-7; no firm D call. This CDR3 comprises 12 residues. The V gene's germline CDR1 is MGHDK and CDR2 SYGVNS. V lost 5 bases, J lost 2 bases, and 7 bases lay in between. CDR3 protein: CASSLTPYEQYF. The CDR3 DNA follows: TGTGCCAGCAGTCTTACACCCTACGAGCAGTACTTC.

This clone has only one observation. V usage is TRBV15 and J usage is TRBJ2-5; a possible D gene is TRBD2 (5 bases). V was trimmed by 4 bases and J by 2 bases, leaving 14 bases between them. CDR3 length: 15 residues. CDR1 LNHNV and CDR2 YYDKDF come from the germline V gene (reference sequence). In DNA form, the CDR3 reads TGTGCCACCAGCAACCGAAGGAGGCCTCAAGAGACCCAGTACTTC. Translation: CATSNRRRPQETQYF.

The rearrangement joins TRBV12-3 or TRBV12-4 to TRBJ1-1, with D unresolved. The CDR3 sequence is 13 residues long. V was trimmed by 5 bases and J by 4 bases, leaving 11 bases between them. The CDR3 DNA follows: TGTGCCAGCAGTCTACACGCGACCACTGAAGCTTTCTTT. This sequence encodes CASSLHATTEAFF.

The chain links TRBV5-1 to TRBJ2-5; D is perhaps TRBD1 (5 bases). The CDR3 spans 15 residues. V was cut by 1 base and J by 0 bases, with 10 bases left in between. Germline values: CDR1 SGHRS, CDR2 YFSETQ. CDR3 amino acids: CASSLKIRDQETQYF. As DNA, the CDR3 is TGCGCCAGCAGCTTGAAGATCAGGGACCAAGAGACCCAGTACTTC.

The chain has TRBV30 and TRBJ2-1, with D possibly matching TRBD2 (6 bases). The CDR3 loop spans 14 amino acids. Germline V gene data show CDR1 as GTSNPN and CDR2 as SVGIG (reference sequence). Trimming shortened V by 2 bases and J by 7 bases, and 15 bases separated the two germline ends. Here the CDR3 reads CAWSTAGWGNEQFF. DNA for the CDR3: TGTGCCTGGAGTACGGCGGGATGGGGTAATGAGCAGTTCTTC.

In its sample, this clone was seen once. The V and J genes are TRBV29-1 and TRBJ2-3; 11 nucleotides align to TRBD2. This CDR3 contains 15 residues. CDR1 is SQVTM, CDR2 ANQGSEA, per germline. With V trimmed by 7 bases and J by 2 bases, 8 bases remained unmatched. CDR3 region: CSAFSTSGDTDTQYF. The CDR3 DNA follows: TGCAGCGCTTTTTCGACTAGCGGGGACACAGATACGCAGTATTTT.

This clone was seen a handful of times. The genes are TRBV10-3 and TRBJ1-6; 9 bases align to TRBD1. Germline trimming cut 4 bases from V and 10 bases from J; bases unmatched to any gene: 5. Looked up from germline, CDR1 is ENHRY and CDR2 is SYGVKD. CDR3 length: 14 residues. Written as DNA, the CDR3 is TGTGCCATCAGTGTGGGACAGGGTGAATCACCCCTCCACTTT. It specifies CAISVGQGESPLHF.

The chain recombines TRBV9 with TRBJ2-3; D gene unclear. Germline lookup yields CDR1 SGDLS and CDR2 YYNGEE. The germline V and J ends were trimmed by 0 bases and 0 bases, with 5 bases remaining between them. CDR3 length: 14 residues. DNA of the CDR3: TGTGCCAGCAGCGTAGTAGCTAGCACAGATACGCAGTATTTT. Its protein is CASSVVASTDTQYF.

This chain uses TRBV7-9 with TRBJ1-4, with 9 bases aligning to TRBD1. The CDR3 length is 14 residues. Germline CDR1 reads SEHNR; CDR2 reads FQNEAQ (reference sequence). J lost 8 bases, V lost 6 bases, and 7 bases had no gene match. CDR3 bases: TGTGCCAGCAGAGCGACAGGGGGACGCGAAAAACTGTTTTTT. The encoded protein is CASRATGGREKLFF.

J is TRBJ1-2 and V is TRBV28; no reliable D call. The germline V and J ends were trimmed by 1 base and 7 bases, with 19 bases remaining between them. Germline assignment: CDR1 MDHEN and CDR2 SYDVKM. The CDR3 has 16 residues. For the CDR3, the DNA is TGTGCCAGCAGTTTATTAGGGTTGAGGGAATCGAGTGGCTACACCTTC. Amino acids: CASSLLGLRESSGYTF.

The chain uses TRBV7-2 and TRBJ1-5; D is possibly TRBD1 (5 bases). With 2 bases removed from V and 5 bases from J, the gap between germline ends came to 13 bases. There are 15 residues in the CDR3. Germline V gene sequence: CDR1 SGHTA, CDR2 FQGNSA. The CDR3 loop is CASSLSSGKDQPQHF. The CDR3, as DNA: TGTGCCAGCAGCTTATCGTCAGGGAAGGATCAGCCCCAGCATTTT.

The gene calls are TRBV5-1 and TRBJ2-2; D is uncertain. Deletions cut 0 bases from V and 1 base from J, with 4 bases between. This CDR3 spans 14 amino acids. Per the germline V gene, CDR1 is SGHRS and CDR2 is YFSETQ. In DNA, the CDR3 is TGCGCCAGCAGCTTGGATGAGAACACCGGGGAGCTGTTTTTT. It encodes CASSLDENTGELFF.

J is TRBJ2-7 and V is TRBV28, with 7 bases lining up with TRBD1. CDR3 length: 14 residues. V trimming: 3 bases; J trimming: 3 bases; junction bases outside the gene matches: 5. Germline V gene lookup returns CDR1 MDHEN and CDR2 SYDVKM. The CDR3 coding sequence is TGTGCCAGCAGTTTGTCCCACAGGGGCTACGAGCAGTACTTC. Residues: CASSLSHRGYEQYF.

The rearrangement links TRBV9 to TRBJ1-3; D is unclear. The germline V gene encodes CDR1 SGDLS and CDR2 YYNGEE. V was trimmed by 0 bases and J by 2 bases, leaving 18 bases between them. This CDR3 contains 18 residues. The CDR3 region has the DNA TGTGCCAGCAGCGTAGCCGGGGTGGGTCCTTTTACTGGAAACACCATATATTTT. It yields the protein CASSVAGVGPFTGNTIYF.

The V and J genes are TRBV7-9 and TRBJ1-2, with D unclear. The CDR3 is 18 amino acids. The V end was cut by 1 base, the J end by 0 bases, with 18 bases between. Germline values: CDR1 SEHNR, CDR2 FQNEAQ (reference sequence). CDR3 loop: CASSLESAQQDSNYGYTF. In DNA form, the CDR3 reads TGTGCCAGCAGCTTAGAATCGGCTCAGCAAGATTCTAACTATGGCTACACCTTC. The full variable domain, its missing parts supplied by reference TRBV7-9 and TRBJ1-2, is DTGVSQNPRHKITKRGQNVTFRCDPISEHNRLYWYRQTLGQGPEFLTYFQNEAQLEKSRLLSDRFSAERPKGSFSTLEIQRTEQGDSAMYLCASSLESAQQDSNYGYTFGSGTRLTVV.

The chain combines TRBV9 with TRBJ2-1, with 7 nucleotides matching TRBD1. The CDR3 length is 15 residues. V dropped 2 bases and J dropped 2; count of bases not matched to a gene: 4. Germline CDR1 reads SGDLS; CDR2 reads YYNGEE. Written as DNA, the CDR3 is TGTGCCAGCAGCGTGATCGGGACAGCCTACAATGAGCAGTTCTTC. Translated: CASSVIGTAYNEQFF. Filled out from reference TRBV9 and TRBJ2-1, the complete variable domain reads DSGVTQTPKHLITATGQRVTLRCSPRSGDLSVYWYQQSLDQGLQFLIQYYNGEERAKGNILERFSAQQFPDLHSELNLSSLELGDSALYFCASSVIGTAYNEQFFGPGTRLTVL.

The chain employs TRBV18 and TRBJ1-1, with TRBD1 as a possible D gene (6 bases). CDR1 and CDR2 (germline): KGHSH, LQKENI. Trimming left V 0 bases short and J 0 bases short, with 14 bases between. The CDR3 covers 17 residues. CDR3 in DNA: TGTGCCAGCTCACCACCGGGGGCCGGTACCATGAACACTGAAGCTTTCTTT. Its protein product is CASSPPGAGTMNTEAFF.